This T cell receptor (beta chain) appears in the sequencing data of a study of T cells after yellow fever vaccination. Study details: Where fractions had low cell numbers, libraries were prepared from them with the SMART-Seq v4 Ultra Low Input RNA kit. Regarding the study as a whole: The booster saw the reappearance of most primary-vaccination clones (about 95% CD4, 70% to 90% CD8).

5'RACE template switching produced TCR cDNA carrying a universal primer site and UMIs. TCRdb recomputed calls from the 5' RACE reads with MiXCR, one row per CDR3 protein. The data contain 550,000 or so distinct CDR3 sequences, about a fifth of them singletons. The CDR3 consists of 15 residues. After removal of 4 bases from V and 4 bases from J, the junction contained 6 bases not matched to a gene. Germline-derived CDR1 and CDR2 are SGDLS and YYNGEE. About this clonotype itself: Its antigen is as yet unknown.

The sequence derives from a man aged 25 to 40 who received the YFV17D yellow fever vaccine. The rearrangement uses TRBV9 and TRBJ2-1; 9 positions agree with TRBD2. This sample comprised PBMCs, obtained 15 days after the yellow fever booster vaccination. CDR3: CASSLSGRDYNEQFF. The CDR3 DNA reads TGTGCCAGCAGCCTTAGCGGGAGAGATTACAATGAGCAGTTCTTC. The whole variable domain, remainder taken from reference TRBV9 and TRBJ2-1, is DSGVTQTPKHLITATGQRVTLRCSPRSGDLSVYWYQQSLDQGLQFLIQYYNGEERAKGNILERFSAQQFPDLHSELNLSSLELGDSALYFCASSLSGRDYNEQFFGPGTRLTVL.